A single sample gave rise to the 3 T cell receptor beta chains below, sequenced in a study of blood T cell repertoires in COVID-19 (TCRdb year 2020). Library creation used the immunoSEQ multiplex PCR assay. Drawn from immuneACCESS, this table holds only the in-frame rearrangements with V and J called that TCRdb kept. Clones are partly lost; checked studies trace under half to an unresolved V gene and leave the rest unexplained. This sample has roughly 260,000 clones in its table, and about nine tenths of those were observed once. The top ten hold over 2.5% of the sample. The sample taken for sequencing was PBMCs or T cells enriched from blood (not recorded which). The receptors come from a woman aged 18-29 years who had recovered from COVID-19.

The chain links TRBV6-1 to TRBJ1-2; possibly TRBD1 for D (5 bases). The CDR3 totals 13 residues. Germline CDR1 MNHNS, CDR2 SASEGT. V was pared by 1 base and J by 14 bases, with 17 bases between. The CDR3 bases are TGTGCCAGCAGTGAAGGGGGGGACGGGGAACCTACCTTC. Translated, it gives CASSEGGDGEPTF.

This clone showed up just a few times. J is TRBJ1-1 and V is TRBV7-8; 8 nucleotides line up with TRBD1. J gave up 3 bases and V 1 base, and 4 bases lay outside the gene matches. This CDR3 contains 15 residues. Germline CDR1 and CDR2: SGHVS and FQNEAQ. CDR3 residues: CASSLGQGAHTEAFF. CDR3 DNA: TGTGCCAGCAGCTTAGGGCAGGGGGCGCACACTGAAGCTTTCTTT.

This clone was picked up a small number of times. The CDR3 protein is CASSMERPQHF. The CDR3 DNA follows: TGTGCCAGCAGCATGGAGAGGCCCCAGCATTTT. This chain links TRBV28 with TRBJ1-5; D is uncertain. The V gene lost 6 bases and the J gene lost 9 bases, with 9 bases spanning the gap. The germline V gene encodes CDR1 MDHEN and CDR2 SYDVKM. The CDR3 length is 11 residues.